Presented here are 20 T cell receptor beta chains from one specimen sequenced in a study of shared clonotypes between healthy human individuals. Produced via immunoSEQ multiplex PCR; TCRdb's table is partial and in-frame only. The profile covers over a million clones, with around 97% appearing a single time and approximately 1.1% taken by the ten largest. Specimen: naive CD4+ T cells sorted from blood. Subset described: CD45RA+ positively selected. These receptors were obtained from a man between 25 and 39 years old in good health.

V is TRBV19 and J is TRBJ1-1, with 9 nucleotides matching TRBD1. With V trimmed by 0 bases and J by 0 bases, 11 bases remained unmatched. Germline V CDR1 and CDR2: LNHDA, SQIVND (reference sequence). CDR3 length: 19 amino acids. The CDR3 protein is CASSIEAGQGRWVNTEAFF. Here the CDR3 DNA reads TGTGCCAGTAGTATAGAGGCTGGACAGGGGCGATGGGTGAACACTGAAGCTTTCTTT.

This rearrangement joins TRBV2 to TRBJ2-3; D is undetermined. Germline V CDR1 and CDR2: SNHLY, FYNNEI. The V end was cut by 3 bases, the J end by 2 bases, with 15 bases between. This CDR3 comprises 16 residues. DNA for the CDR3: TGTGCCAGCAGTGAGGAGCGCTACCAATACACAGATACGCAGTATTTT. Translating it yields CASSEERYQYTDTQYF. Together with reference TRBV2 and TRBJ2-3, the CDR3 gives the full variable domain: EPEVTQTPSHQVTQMGQEVILRCVPISNHLYFYWYRQILGQKVEFLVSFYNNEISEKSEIFDDQFSVERPDGSNFTLKIRSTKLEDSAMYFCASSEERYQYTDTQYFGPGTRLTVL.

The chain recombines TRBV9 with TRBJ1-3, with 9 bases aligning to TRBD1. Germline values: CDR1 SGDLS, CDR2 YYNGEE. V dropped 0 bases and J dropped 9; count of bases not matched to a gene: 7. CDR3 length: 15 amino acids. The CDR3 loop is CASSVVTGGHSTIYF. CDR3 coding DNA: TGTGCCAGCAGCGTAGTAACAGGGGGCCATAGCACCATATATTTT.

V is TRBV2 and J is TRBJ1-1; 9 bases agree with TRBD1. The CDR3 is 17 residues long. Trimming took 6 bases from V and 0 from J; bases not matched to a gene: 11. The germline gives CDR1 SNHLY, CDR2 FYNNEI. The CDR3 here is CASSLGQGLMLNTEAFF. As DNA, the CDR3 is TGTGCCAGCAGCCTGGGACAGGGTTTAATGCTGAACACTGAAGCTTTCTTT. Full variable domain (remainder filled in from reference TRBV2 and TRBJ1-1): EPEVTQTPSHQVTQMGQEVILRCVPISNHLYFYWYRQILGQKVEFLVSFYNNEISEKSEIFDDQFSVERPDGSNFTLKIRSTKLEDSAMYFCASSLGQGLMLNTEAFFGQGTRLTVV.

The chain joins TRBV18 to TRBJ2-3, with D maybe TRBD2 (5 bases). Germline CDR1 KGHSH, CDR2 LQKENI. CDR3 length: 15 residues. Trimming removed 3 bases from V and 1 base from J, with 11 bases in between. The CDR3 loop is CASSPMRAGTDTQYF. The CDR3 DNA follows: TGTGCCAGCTCACCTATGAGGGCAGGCACAGATACGCAGTATTTT.

V usage is TRBV19 and J usage is TRBJ2-3; 9 bases agree with TRBD2. CDR3 length: 15 residues. Germline V gene sequence: CDR1 LNHDA, CDR2 SQIVND (reference sequence). Trimming removed 5 bases from V and 3 bases from J; junction bases left unmatched: 6. Here the CDR3 reads CASSGPSGATDTQYF. For the CDR3, the DNA is TGTGCCAGTAGTGGTCCTAGCGGGGCGACAGATACGCAGTATTTT.

The chain uses TRBV11-2 and TRBJ2-7; no clear D gene. The CDR3 is 13 amino acids. Trimming removed 0 bases at V and 3 bases at J, with 6 bases between. Germline assignment: CDR1 SGHAT and CDR2 FQNNGV. DNA of the CDR3: TGTGCCAGCAGCTTAGAGTTCGGCTACGAGCAGTACTTC. Residues: CASSLEFGYEQYF. Based on the CDR3 plus reference TRBV11-2 and TRBJ2-7, the full variable domain is EAGVAQSPRYKIIEKRQSVAFWCNPISGHATLYWYQQILGQGPKLLIQFQNNGVVDDSQLPKDRFSAERLKGVDSTLKIQPAKLEDSAVYLCASSLEFGYEQYFGPGTRLTVT.

The V and J genes are TRBV27 and TRBJ2-2, with 8 bases identical to TRBD2. V dropped 5 bases and J dropped 7; count of bases not matched to a gene: 24. CDR1 and CDR2 from the germline V gene are MNHEY and SMNVEV (reference sequence). The CDR3 contains 20 residues. CDR3 amino acids: CASSPDSGNLYSDLRGELFF. For the CDR3, the DNA is TGTGCCAGCAGTCCTGATAGCGGGAACTTGTACTCGGACTTACGCGGGGAGCTGTTTTTT.

This clone has a handful of counts. The CDR3 nucleotides read TGTGCCAGCAGCTTAGTTGACATTACGTACGAGCAGTACTTC. Its translation is CASSLVDITYEQYF. The V and J genes are TRBV7-2 and TRBJ2-7; D is ambiguous. Germline CDR1 and CDR2: SGHTA and FQGNSA. The CDR3 has 14 amino acids. Trimming took 1 base from V and 4 from J, leaving 11 bases between them.

The chain employs TRBV29-1 and TRBJ2-7; D may correspond to TRBD1 or TRBD2 (5 bases each). CDR3 length: 13 residues. Trimming stripped 6 bases from V and 0 bases from J, with 12 bases between. Germline V lookup: CDR1 SQVTM, CDR2 ANQGSEA. The CDR3 loop reads CSVNTGPSYEQYF. CDR3 nucleotides: TGCAGCGTGAATACGGGACCCTCCTACGAGCAGTACTTC.

The rearrangement uses TRBV15 and TRBJ2-5; 8 bases match TRBD2. The CDR3 is 16 residues long. Germline lookup yields CDR1 LNHNV and CDR2 YYDKDF (reference sequence). J gave up 0 bases and V 5 bases, and 8 bases lay outside the gene matches. CDR3 sequence (DNA): TGTGCCACCAGCGGCGGGACTAGGGTACACCAAGAGACCCAGTACTTC. Protein product: CATSGGTRVHQETQYF.

Details on this clone: Within the sample, other DNA sequences also encode this same CDR3. J is TRBJ2-7 and V is TRBV5-6; 9 bases are shared with TRBD2. Germline assignment: CDR1 SGHDT and CDR2 YYEEEE. J gave up 1 base and V 0 bases, and 2 bases lay outside the gene matches. CDR3 length: 15 amino acids. The CDR3 DNA follows: TGTGCCAGCAGCTTGGGGCTAGCGGGGTCCTACGAGCAGTACTTC. It translates to CASSLGLAGSYEQYF.

The chain carries TRBV9 and TRBJ2-2; no clear D. V lost 0 bases and J lost 5, with 32 bases in between. This CDR3 is built from 22 residues. The germline V gene has CDR1 SGDLS and CDR2 YYNGEE. The CDR3 spells CASSVGTPGVRGRALRTGELFF. CDR3 in DNA: TGTGCCAGCAGCGTAGGAACCCCGGGCGTTAGAGGAAGGGCGTTAAGAACCGGGGAGCTGTTTTTT. Complete variable domain (other parts from reference TRBV9 and TRBJ2-2): DSGVTQTPKHLITATGQRVTLRCSPRSGDLSVYWYQQSLDQGLQFLIQYYNGEERAKGNILERFSAQQFPDLHSELNLSSLELGDSALYFCASSVGTPGVRGRALRTGELFFGEGSRLTVL.

The chain combines TRBV6-1 with TRBJ2-7; TRBD1 is a possible D gene (5 bases). Trimming removed 4 bases at V and 2 bases at J, with 12 bases between. CDR3 length: 14 residues. Germline loops: CDR1 MNHNS, CDR2 SASEGT. CDR3 sequence reads: CASSVAGYPYEQYF. CDR3 nucleotide sequence: TGTGCCAGCAGTGTGGCAGGGTACCCCTACGAGCAGTACTTC.

As DNA, the CDR3 is TGTGCCAGCAGCGTCGAACAGGGGCGCAATCAGCCCCAGCATTTT. Amino acids: CASSVEQGRNQPQHF. V gene TRBV7-2 combines with J gene TRBJ1-5; 7 nucleotides line up with TRBD1. V shed 5 bases and J 2 bases; nucleotides not matched to a gene: 6. The CDR3 consists of 15 residues. Looked up from germline, CDR1 is SGHTA and CDR2 is FQGNSA.

This clone appeared a single time. V usage is TRBV9 and J usage is TRBJ1-1; no clear D. Germline V gene data show CDR1 as SGDLS and CDR2 as YYNGEE. Deletions cut 3 bases from V and 6 bases from J, with 6 bases between. This CDR3 spans 11 amino acids. CDR3 in amino acids: CASSELPEAFF. As DNA, the CDR3 is TGTGCCAGCAGCGAACTCCCTGAAGCTTTCTTT. The variable domain in full, completed from reference TRBV9 and TRBJ1-1, reads DSGVTQTPKHLITATGQRVTLRCSPRSGDLSVYWYQQSLDQGLQFLIQYYNGEERAKGNILERFSAQQFPDLHSELNLSSLELGDSALYFCASSELPEAFFGQGTRLTVV.

Notes on this clone: Different DNA sequences within this sample yield the same CDR3. J is TRBJ1-5 and V is TRBV28; D call uncertain. This CDR3 contains 14 residues. CDR1 is MDHEN and CDR2 is SYDVKM in the germline V gene. Trimming shortened V by 2 bases and J by 5 bases, and 10 bases separated the two germline ends. CDR3 amino acids: CASSLLGGYQPQHF. Here the CDR3 DNA reads TGTGCCAGCAGTTTACTGGGAGGATATCAGCCCCAGCATTTT.

The V gene is TRBV7-8, the J gene TRBJ2-1; TRBD2 agrees at 9 bases. V was pared by 5 bases and J by 7 bases, with 9 bases of the junction left unmatched. The CDR3 is 15 residues long. CDR1 and CDR2 from the germline V gene are SGHVS and FQNEAQ. CDR3: CASSVLAGARNEQFF. DNA for the CDR3: TGTGCCAGCAGCGTATTAGCGGGAGCGAGGAATGAGCAGTTCTTC.

The gene calls are TRBV5-1 and TRBJ2-1, with D possibly being TRBD2 (6 bases). CDR3 length equals 16 residues. Trimming cost V 4 bases and J 7 bases, with 21 bases left between them. Germline-derived CDR1 and CDR2 are SGHRS and YFSETQ. CDR3 residues: CASSEWGERVRNEQFF. The CDR3 nucleotides are TGCGCCAGCAGCGAATGGGGGGAGAGGGTTAGGAATGAGCAGTTCTTC.

This chain uses TRBV5-1 with TRBJ1-4; 7 positions agree with TRBD1. V dropped 5 bases and J dropped 4; count of bases not matched to a gene: 5. Looked up from germline, CDR1 is SGHRS and CDR2 is YFSETQ. This CDR3 is 14 amino acids long. The chain's CDR3 is CASRETGSNEKLFF. CDR3 bases: TGCGCCAGCAGGGAGACAGGGAGTAATGAAAAACTGTTTTTT. The whole variable domain, remainder taken from reference TRBV5-1 and TRBJ1-4, is KAGVTQTPRYLIKTRGQQVTLSCSPISGHRSVSWYQQTPGQGLQFLFEYFSETQRNKGNFPGRFSGRQFSNSRSEMNVSTLELGDSALYLCASRETGSNEKLFFGSGTQLSVL.